What follows is one T cell receptor (beta chain) and its context. This entry belongs to a study of blood T cell repertoires in COVID-19. This CDR3 is 13 amino acids long. CDR1 and CDR2 from the germline V gene are SEHNR and FQNEAQ (reference sequence). Trimming removed 5 bases at V and 1 base at J, with 6 bases between. Assay: immunoSEQ multiplex PCR; the TCRdb copy retains only in-frame clones and omits some. The sample lists just over 350,000 clones, 87% occurring once. This receptor was identified in a woman under 40 who had recovered from COVID-19. The sequencing sample was made of PBMCs or T cells enriched from blood (not recorded which). This chain uses TRBV7-9 with TRBJ1-3; D gene ambiguous. The CDR3 sequence is CASSLLSGNTIYF. The CDR3 bases are TGTGCCAGCAGCCTCCTTTCTGGAAACACCATATATTTT.